Listed here is a single T cell receptor beta chain. The data originate from a study of blood T cell repertoires in COVID-19. Whole-study context: Whether acute or convalescent, the COVID-19 samples came from the United States, Italy and Spain. Sample material is recorded as cDNA or gDNA derived from T cells, B-cell-depleted T cells, or PBMCs.

In germline, CDR1 is LGHNA, CDR2 YNFKEQ. CDR3 length equals 14 residues. V lost 5 bases, J lost 5 bases, and 4 bases stayed unmatched. Participants reported their clinical history, and cohort assignment relied on those reports. Recovered status in Cohort 3 required two negative PCRs, clearance, or symptom resolution. The data were produced by immunoSEQ multiplex PCR, yet TCRdb's version contains in-frame clones alone and is incomplete. The table has hundreds of thousands of clones, around 89% seen once; the top ten hold about 1%. The chain employs TRBV4-2 and TRBJ2-1; 9 bases agree with TRBD1. This clonotype was obtained from a young man who had recovered from COVID-19. Sequencing was carried out using PBMCs or T cells enriched from blood (not recorded which). The CDR3 loop is CASSTDRGNNEQFF. The CDR3 DNA reads as TGTGCCAGCAGCACGGACAGGGGCAACAATGAGCAGTTCTTC.